In this sample, the clone carrying this T cell receptor beta chain turned up many times. These data are taken from a study of regulatory T cells in long-lasting Graves disease. The time point is: newly diagnosed GD, antithyroid drugs for less than 3 months. Extracted RNA from PBMCs served as the source of the TCR library. Trimming shortened V by 2 bases and J by 8 bases, and 9 bases separated the two germline ends. This CDR3 spans 12 amino acids. The authors built TCR beta libraries using iRepertoire HTBI primers and Arm-PCR of CDR3 regions. TCRdb redid the calling of the multiplex PCR reads with MiXCR, one entry per CDR3 protein. The table lists hundreds of thousands of distinct CDR3 sequences, approximately 15% of them singletons. This sample was also put to use in a study of T cells in Graves' hyperthyroidism and ophthalmopathy.

The chain joins TRBV12-3 or TRBV12-4 to TRBJ1-2; tentatively, D is TRBD1 (5 bases). Specimen: peripheral blood mononuclear cells (PBMCs), collected at new diagnosis, from a patient treated with antithyroid drugs. This TCR came from a man aged 40-55 years with Graves disease. The DNA of the CDR3 is TGTGCCAGCAGTTTATCGGGGCGCGGCTACACCTTC. This sequence encodes CASSLSGRGYTF.